This is a list of T cell receptor beta chains from one sample in a study of shared clonotypes between healthy human individuals. The table came from immunoSEQ multiplex PCR; TCRdb's copy has only in-frame clones and leaves some out. The data hold 1,100,000 or so clones, with around three quarters observed a single time. The sequencing input was memory CD4+ T cells from PBMCs. The receptors stem from a man between 18 and 29 years old in good health. Some clones in this sample may be carry-over from other donors' samples. The CDR3 runs from the conserved cysteine through the conserved F or W. D genes are given only for firm matches. For some rows the clone size is stated as once, few or many, or as a class when expanded; others skip it.

j_call: TRBJ1-1
clone_size: few
v_call: TRBV5-4
d_call: .
cdr3_aa: CASSSSGTSGDEAFF
cdr3_nt: TGTGCCAGCAGCTCTTCCGGGACATCGGGAGATGAAGCTTTCTTT

j_call: TRBJ2-7
clone_size: .
v_call: TRBV6-1
d_call: TRBD1
cdr3_aa: CASSEVSRDRVSYEQYF
cdr3_nt: TGTGCCAGCAGTGAAGTATCGAGGGACAGAGTCTCCTACGAGCAGTACTTC

j_call: TRBJ2-7
clone_size: .
v_call: TRBV7-2
d_call: TRBD1
cdr3_aa: CASSRRQGSYEQYF
cdr3_nt: TGTGCCAGCAGCAGACGACAGGGGAGCTACGAGCAGTACTTC

j_call: TRBJ1-2
clone_size: .
v_call: TRBV18
d_call: .
cdr3_aa: CASSPGAYGYTF
cdr3_nt: TGTGCCAGCTCACCCGGGGCGTATGGCTACACCTTC

j_call: TRBJ2-3
clone_size: .
v_call: TRBV18
d_call: .
cdr3_aa: CASSRDHTDTQYF
cdr3_nt: TGTGCCAGCTCGCGGGACCACACAGATACGCAGTATTTT

j_call: TRBJ2-2
clone_size: .
v_call: TRBV6-1
d_call: .
cdr3_aa: CASSGWWTNTGELFF
cdr3_nt: TGTGCCAGCAGTGGGTGGTGGACGAACACCGGGGAGCTGTTTTTT

j_call: TRBJ1-5
clone_size: .
v_call: TRBV28
d_call: .
cdr3_aa: CASSLRTLHQPQHF
cdr3_nt: TGTGCCAGCAGTTTAAGAACCCTCCATCAGCCCCAGCATTTT

j_call: TRBJ2-2
clone_size: few
v_call: TRBV19
d_call: .
cdr3_aa: CASTLSTANTGELFF
cdr3_nt: TGTGCCAGTACCCTATCGACAGCGAACACCGGGGAGCTGTTTTTT

j_call: TRBJ2-1
clone_size: few
v_call: TRBV5-1
d_call: TRBD1
cdr3_aa: CASSFGQGANEQFF
cdr3_nt: TGCGCCAGCAGCTTCGGACAGGGGGCCAATGAGCAGTTCTTC

j_call: TRBJ2-2
clone_size: .
v_call: TRBV6-1
d_call: TRBD2
cdr3_aa: CASTTSGTYTGELFF
cdr3_nt: TGTGCCAGTACGACTAGCGGGACCTACACCGGGGAGCTGTTTTTT

j_call: TRBJ1-4
clone_size: .
v_call: TRBV5-1
d_call: .
cdr3_aa: CASSPGDLFGNEKLFF
cdr3_nt: TGCGCCAGCAGCCCAGGAGACCTCTTCGGAAATGAAAAACTGTTTTTT

j_call: TRBJ2-5
clone_size: .
v_call: TRBV4-2
d_call: .
cdr3_aa: CASSPRTFQETQYF
cdr3_nt: TGTGCCAGCAGCCCAAGGACGTTCCAAGAGACCCAGTACTTC

j_call: TRBJ1-6
clone_size: .
v_call: TRBV7-3
d_call: .
cdr3_aa: CASSLGTDRSPLHF
cdr3_nt: TGTGCCAGCAGCTTAGGAACAGACAGGTCACCCCTCCACTTT

j_call: TRBJ1-1
clone_size: once
v_call: TRBV18
d_call: .
cdr3_aa: CASSLTGSDTEAFF
cdr3_nt: TGTGCCAGCTCACTTACAGGGTCGGACACTGAAGCTTTCTTT

j_call: TRBJ2-7
clone_size: .
v_call: TRBV28
d_call: TRBD1
cdr3_aa: CASSKQGALYEQYF
cdr3_nt: TGTGCCAGCAGTAAACAGGGGGCTCTCTACGAGCAGTACTTC

j_call: TRBJ2-3
clone_size: once
v_call: TRBV10-3
d_call: TRBD2
cdr3_aa: CAIRTSGRTDTQYF
cdr3_nt: TGTGCCATACGAACTAGCGGGAGGACAGATACGCAGTATTTT

j_call: TRBJ1-3
clone_size: .
v_call: TRBV9
d_call: .
cdr3_aa: CASSVGSRNSGNTIYF
cdr3_nt: TGTGCCAGCAGCGTAGGCAGCAGAAACTCTGGAAACACCATATATTTT

j_call: TRBJ2-5
clone_size: .
v_call: TRBV11-2
d_call: .
cdr3_aa: CASSLSLGETQYF
cdr3_nt: TGTGCCAGCAGCTTAAGCTTGGGGGAGACCCAGTACTTC

j_call: TRBJ2-7
clone_size: .
v_call: TRBV6-1
d_call: TRBD1
cdr3_aa: CATSDRGLKEQYF
cdr3_nt: TGTGCCACCTCGGACAGGGGGTTGAAAGAGCAGTACTTC

j_call: TRBJ1-4
clone_size: once
v_call: TRBV19
d_call: TRBD1
cdr3_aa: CASSADREKLFF
cdr3_nt: TGTGCCAGTAGTGCGGACAGGGAGAAACTGTTTTTT

j_call: TRBJ2-7
clone_size: .
v_call: TRBV7-2
d_call: .
cdr3_aa: CASSQDTYEQYF
cdr3_nt: TGTGCCAGCAGCCAGGACACCTACGAGCAGTACTTC

j_call: TRBJ2-5
clone_size: few
v_call: TRBV6-1
d_call: .
cdr3_aa: CASSVGSQETQYF
cdr3_nt: TGTGCCAGCAGTGTAGGAAGTCAAGAGACCCAGTACTTC

j_call: TRBJ1-1
clone_size: .
v_call: TRBV5-1
d_call: .
cdr3_aa: CASSLGVKGTEAFF
cdr3_nt: TGCGCCAGCAGCTTGGGGGTGAAGGGCACTGAAGCTTTCTTT

j_call: TRBJ2-1
clone_size: .
v_call: TRBV4-1
d_call: TRBD2
cdr3_aa: CASSQEAILAIGDEQFF
cdr3_nt: TGCGCCAGCAGCCAAGAAGCCATACTAGCGATTGGGGATGAGCAGTTCTTC

j_call: TRBJ2-7
clone_size: many
v_call: TRBV10-3
d_call: TRBD2
cdr3_aa: CAISESGDGGRGSYEQYF
cdr3_nt: TGTGCCATCAGTGAGTCGGGGGATGGCGGGAGAGGATCCTACGAGCAGTACTTC

j_call: TRBJ2-7
clone_size: .
v_call: TRBV5-8
d_call: .
cdr3_aa: CASSLSGYEQYF
cdr3_nt: TGTGCCAGCAGCTTGTCAGGATACGAGCAGTACTTC

j_call: TRBJ2-1
clone_size: .
v_call: TRBV2
d_call: TRBD2
cdr3_aa: CAGGLNYNEQFF
cdr3_nt: TGTGCCGGGGGACTAAATTACAATGAGCAGTTCTTC

j_call: TRBJ2-5
clone_size: .
v_call: TRBV5-6
d_call: .
cdr3_aa: CASSLRPSKETQYF
cdr3_nt: TGTGCCAGCAGCTTGAGGCCTAGCAAGGAGACCCAGTACTTC

j_call: TRBJ2-2
clone_size: .
v_call: TRBV27
d_call: TRBD2
cdr3_aa: CASSMASGSPGELFF
cdr3_nt: TGTGCCAGCAGCATGGCTAGCGGGAGCCCCGGGGAGCTGTTTTTT

j_call: TRBJ1-5
clone_size: .
v_call: TRBV19
d_call: .
cdr3_aa: CASSYRSGQPQHF
cdr3_nt: TGTGCCAGTAGTTACAGGTCGGGTCAGCCCCAGCATTTT

j_call: TRBJ1-1
clone_size: .
v_call: TRBV10-3
d_call: TRBD1
cdr3_aa: CAIRGQGAGTEAFF
cdr3_nt: TGTGCCATCAGGGGACAGGGGGCGGGCACTGAAGCTTTCTTT

j_call: TRBJ2-2
clone_size: .
v_call: TRBV7-3
d_call: TRBD2
cdr3_aa: CASSLLAGGTGELFF
cdr3_nt: TGTGCCAGCAGCTTACTAGCGGGTGGGACCGGGGAGCTGTTTTTT

j_call: TRBJ2-2
clone_size: once
v_call: TRBV28
d_call: .
cdr3_aa: CASIDHTGELFF
cdr3_nt: TGTGCCAGTATAGACCACACCGGGGAGCTGTTTTTT

j_call: TRBJ2-1
clone_size: .
v_call: TRBV7-6
d_call: .
cdr3_aa: CASGLGRAYNEQFF
cdr3_nt: TGTGCCAGCGGCCTAGGTCGGGCTTACAATGAGCAGTTCTTC

j_call: TRBJ2-7
clone_size: once
v_call: TRBV5-4
d_call: .
cdr3_aa: CASSPFRAGEQYF
cdr3_nt: TGTGCCAGCAGCCCATTTCGGGCCGGGGAGCAGTACTTC

j_call: TRBJ2-7
clone_size: .
v_call: TRBV4-1
d_call: TRBD2
cdr3_aa: CASSPSGVREGYSPYEQYF
cdr3_nt: TGCGCCAGCAGCCCTTCCGGGGTTCGGGAGGGCTATAGTCCCTACGAGCAGTACTTC

j_call: TRBJ2-2
clone_size: .
v_call: TRBV6-5
d_call: .
cdr3_aa: CASSGSGAVGELFF
cdr3_nt: TGTGCCAGCAGTGGGTCGGGAGCGGTCGGGGAGCTGTTTTTT

j_call: TRBJ1-4
clone_size: .
v_call: TRBV19
d_call: TRBD1
cdr3_aa: CASSTRSTGGKEKLFF
cdr3_nt: TGTGCCAGTAGTACACGATCCACAGGGGGAAAAGAAAAACTGTTTTTT

j_call: TRBJ1-1
clone_size: .
v_call: TRBV5-8
d_call: .
cdr3_aa: CASSLAGRGNTEAFF
cdr3_nt: TGTGCCAGCAGCTTGGCGGGGAGGGGGAACACTGAAGCTTTCTTT

j_call: TRBJ2-3
clone_size: .
v_call: TRBV6-1
d_call: TRBD2
cdr3_aa: CASRETTRGTSGSKNTQYF
cdr3_nt: TGTGCCAGCAGGGAAACCACACGAGGGACTAGCGGGAGTAAAAATACGCAGTATTTT

j_call: TRBJ2-1
clone_size: .
v_call: TRBV25-1
d_call: TRBD2
cdr3_aa: CASSPRTSGRGEQFF
cdr3_nt: TGTGCCAGCAGTCCCCGGACTAGCGGGAGAGGGGAGCAGTTCTTC

j_call: TRBJ1-5
clone_size: .
v_call: TRBV7-2
d_call: TRBD1
cdr3_aa: CASSPGGGYSNQPQHF
cdr3_nt: TGTGCCAGCAGCCCAGGGGGGGGTTATAGCAATCAGCCCCAGCATTTT

j_call: TRBJ2-1
clone_size: .
v_call: TRBV7-7
d_call: TRBD1
cdr3_aa: CASSLFGQGDEQFF
cdr3_nt: TGTGCCAGCAGCTTATTCGGACAGGGGGATGAGCAGTTCTTC

j_call: TRBJ1-4
clone_size: .
v_call: TRBV6-1
d_call: .
cdr3_aa: CASTLGQASEKLFF
cdr3_nt: TGTGCCAGCACCCTGGGGCAGGCAAGTGAAAAACTGTTTTTT

j_call: TRBJ2-7
clone_size: .
v_call: TRBV4-2
d_call: TRBD2
cdr3_aa: CASSQVLAAPYEQYF
cdr3_nt: TGTGCCAGCAGCCAAGTCCTAGCGGCCCCCTACGAGCAGTACTTC

j_call: TRBJ2-7
clone_size: .
v_call: TRBV2
d_call: TRBD2
cdr3_aa: CASTIRTSGSSSPGEQYF
cdr3_nt: TGTGCCAGCACCATTCGGACTAGCGGGAGCTCTTCACCGGGCGAGCAGTACTTC

j_call: TRBJ2-7
clone_size: .
v_call: TRBV2
d_call: .
cdr3_aa: CASSDGMQGRVNF
cdr3_nt: TGTGCCAGCAGTGATGGAATGCAGGGACGGGTGAACTTC

j_call: TRBJ2-2
clone_size: once
v_call: TRBV27
d_call: .
cdr3_aa: CASSFALGSGELFF
cdr3_nt: TGTGCCAGCAGTTTCGCGTTGGGGTCCGGGGAGCTGTTTTTT